This T cell receptor beta chain came from a study of control samples from healthy donors and cancer patients. The CDR3 contains 13 residues. Germline V gene lookup returns CDR1 MNHEY and CDR2 SVGAGI. Sequenced by immunoSEQ multiplex PCR; TCRdb stores in-frame clones only, minus some. Of 84,000 or so clones listed, 91% are singletons. To note about this clone: Compared with germline, one end of the junction differs, possibly owing to a read error.

The chain carries TRBV6-5 and TRBJ1-2, with TRBD1 matching over 7 bases. Sample: blood. The source is a man aged 50 or older in good health. The CDR3 reads CASSTPGTASPVF. CDR3 nucleotides: TGTGCCAGCAGCACGCCCGGGACAGCCTCCCCGGTCTTC.